This entry features one T cell receptor (beta chain) sequence. The antigen is unknown. The data were obtained in a study of T cells after yellow fever vaccination. Study observations and caveats: Subsequent booster samples again held most clones from primary vaccination (around 96% CD4, about 86% CD8). Though it reached lower strength, the secondary response hit its peak faster, day 5 versus 15.

TCRdb re-called the 5' RACE reads through MiXCR, storing one row per CDR3 protein. The data show fewer than 450,000 distinct CDR3 sequences, with 8% to 9.5% seen just once and 17% held by the top ten. Germline V gives CDR1 SGHVS, CDR2 FQNEAQ. V was pared by 6 bases and J by 5 bases, with 6 bases of the junction left unmatched. The CDR3 covers 16 residues. The chain carries TRBV7-8 and TRBJ2-1; TRBD2 aligns across 14 bases. The source is a man aged 18-30 years who received the YFV17D yellow fever vaccine. Specimen: PBMCs, collected about 49 days after the first yellow fever vaccination. CDR3 bases: TGTGCCAGCAGGCGACCGGGACTAGCGGGGGACAATGAGCAGTTCTTC. Translation gives CASRRPGLAGDNEQFF.